The 32 T cell receptor beta chains below come from one sample, sequenced in a study of cytomegalovirus exposure and HLA in healthy donors. Researchers ran the PCR with 60 Vbeta and 13 Jbeta primers. Some clones are missing from TCRdb's copy, which holds only in-frame ones; the method was immunoSEQ multiplex PCR. The table shows about 180,000 clones, with almost 80% occurring only once. The sequenced sample consisted of PBMCs. The receptor source for this set is a man aged 30 to 39 in good health and CMV-seronegative.

Concerning this clone: The junction and the germline gene differ at one end; a read error may be behind it. The chain has TRBV10-2 and TRBJ2-7; 10 bases are shared with TRBD1. Germline CDR1 and CDR2: WSHSY and SAAADI. This CDR3 has 14 amino acids. This chain's CDR3 is CVSNLGQGAYEQYF. The CDR3 DNA is TGCGTCAGCAACCTTGGACAGGGGGCCTACGAGCAGTACTTC.

By share, this clone counts as medium-sized (0.01 to 0.1%). The chain combines TRBV19 with TRBJ2-1; 7 positions match TRBD2. Germline V gene data show CDR1 as LNHDA and CDR2 as SQIVND (reference sequence). This CDR3 comprises 15 residues. Unmatched junction bases numbered 4, after V lost 2 bases and J lost 3 bases. In DNA form, the CDR3 reads TGTGCCAGTAGTATAAGTGGACTAGACTACAATGAGCAGTTCTTC. As protein: CASSISGLDYNEQFF.

This chain links TRBV5-8 with TRBJ1-5, with TRBD1 matching 7 bases. Germline loops: CDR1 SGHTS, CDR2 YDEGEE. V was pared by 4 bases and J by 3 bases, with 4 bases of the junction left unmatched. This CDR3 is 14 amino acids long. Here the CDR3 reads CASSGGQNNQPQHF. CDR3 bases: TGTGCCAGCAGCGGGGGACAGAACAATCAGCCCCAGCATTTT.

The V and J genes are TRBV13 and TRBJ2-7; D perhaps matches TRBD1 (7 bases). Per germline, CDR1 PRHDT and CDR2 FYEKMQ (reference sequence). CDR3 length: 14 amino acids. V lost 5 bases and J lost 2, with 13 bases in between. Written as DNA, the CDR3 is TGTGCCAGCAGCCGGGGGACAGCACCCTACGAGCAGTACTTC. As protein: CASSRGTAPYEQYF.

The chain has TRBV29-1 and TRBJ2-3; D not certain. The V gene's germline CDR1 is SQVTM and CDR2 ANQGSEA. With 4 bases removed from V and 3 bases from J, the gap between germline ends came to 8 bases. This CDR3 is built from 12 residues. The chain's CDR3 is CSVGSRTDTQYF. The DNA of the CDR3 is TGCAGCGTTGGGTCGAGGACAGATACGCAGTATTTT.

The V call is TRBV5-6, the J call TRBJ2-7; TRBD2 agrees at 8 bases. There are 13 residues in the CDR3. V shed 4 bases, J shed 4 bases, and the junction held 4 bases outside the gene matches. Germline values: CDR1 SGHDT, CDR2 YYEEEE. The CDR3 sequence is CASSPGTRYEQYF. Here the CDR3 DNA reads TGTGCCAGCAGCCCGGGGACTAGGTACGAGCAGTACTTC. The complete variable domain, with remaining parts taken from reference TRBV5-6 and TRBJ2-7, reads DAGVTQSPTHLIKTRGQQVTLRCSPKSGHDTVSWYQQALGQGPQFIFQYYEEEERQRGNFPDRFSGHQFPNYSSELNVNALLLGDSALYLCASSPGTRYEQYFGPGTRLTVT.

This rearrangement joins TRBV6-6 to TRBJ2-7; 8 positions agree with TRBD1. The CDR3 is made up of 13 amino acids. J was trimmed by 3 bases and V by 7 bases; bases with no gene match: 5. Germline lookup yields CDR1 MNHNY and CDR2 SVGAGI (reference sequence). CDR3 in amino acids: CASTQDRVYEQYF. CDR3 nucleotide sequence: TGTGCCAGCACCCAGGACAGGGTCTACGAGCAGTACTTC.

The rearrangement joins TRBV28 to TRBJ2-5; D is unresolved. The length of the CDR3 is 13 residues. V was pared by 3 bases and J by 3 bases, with 8 bases between. CDR1 MDHEN and CDR2 SYDVKM come from the germline V gene. For the CDR3, the DNA is TGTGCCAGCAGTTTGGTCGAGGAAGAGACCCAGTACTTC. This translates into CASSLVEEETQYF. Based on the CDR3 plus reference TRBV28 and TRBJ2-5, the full variable domain is DVKVTQSSRYLVKRTGEKVFLECVQDMDHENMFWYRQDPGLGLRLIYFSYDVKMKEKGDIPEGYSVSREKKERFSLILESASTNQTSMYLCASSLVEEETQYFGPGTRLLVL.

The chain recombines TRBV9 with TRBJ1-6, with D perhaps TRBD1 (5 bases). This CDR3 spans 14 amino acids. V was shortened by 0 bases and J by 8 bases, with 9 bases between the two germline ends. In germline, CDR1 is SGDLS, CDR2 YYNGEE. CDR3 DNA: TGTGCCAGCAGCGTAGTAGGGGTGGATTCACCCCTCCACTTT. Its protein product is CASSVVGVDSPLHF.

The chain joins TRBV19 to TRBJ2-7, with TRBD2 matching over 7 bases. CDR1 LNHDA and CDR2 SQIVND come from the germline V gene (reference sequence). The CDR3 runs 15 residues. V shed 1 base, J shed 4 bases, and the junction held 7 bases outside the gene matches. CDR3 protein: CASSIGGGATYEQYF. The CDR3 DNA reads as TGTGCCAGTAGTATAGGGGGGGGAGCTACTTACGAGCAGTACTTC.

The chain joins TRBV28 to TRBJ2-1; 8 bases map to TRBD2. The J segment lost 2 bases and the V segment lost 7 bases, leaving 7 bases of the junction unmatched. The CDR3 runs 15 residues. CDR1 MDHEN and CDR2 SYDVKM come from the germline V gene. The CDR3 DNA sequence: TGTGCCAGCATCGGGGGAGCGGGAGCCTACAATGAGCAGTTCTTC. Translated: CASIGGAGAYNEQFF. The complete variable domain, with remaining parts taken from reference TRBV28 and TRBJ2-1, reads DVKVTQSSRYLVKRTGEKVFLECVQDMDHENMFWYRQDPGLGLRLIYFSYDVKMKEKGDIPEGYSVSREKKERFSLILESASTNQTSMYLCASIGGAGAYNEQFFGPGTRLTVL.

The chain is built from TRBV4-2 and TRBJ1-1, with 7 bases identical to TRBD1. CDR1 is LGHNA and CDR2 is YNFKEQ in the germline V gene. This CDR3 region has 17 residues. J lost 1 base, V lost 1 base, and 9 bases had no gene match. CDR3 loop: CASSQGQGLVGNTEAFF. In DNA form, the CDR3 reads TGTGCCAGCAGCCAAGGACAGGGATTGGTCGGGAACACTGAAGCTTTCTTT.

The chain has TRBV11-2 and TRBJ1-1; 8 positions agree with TRBD1. This CDR3 is 15 amino acids long. Germline lookup yields CDR1 SGHAT and CDR2 FQNNGV. Losses at the gene ends were 4 bases for V and 1 base for J; bases not matched to a gene: 5. The CDR3 sequence: CASSSTGVSNTEAFF. CDR3 sequence (DNA): TGTGCCAGCAGCTCGACAGGGGTTTCGAACACTGAAGCTTTCTTT. The variable domain in full, with the rest retrieved from reference TRBV11-2 and TRBJ1-1, is EAGVAQSPRYKIIEKRQSVAFWCNPISGHATLYWYQQILGQGPKLLIQFQNNGVVDDSQLPKDRFSAERLKGVDSTLKIQPAKLEDSAVYLCASSSTGVSNTEAFFGQGTRLTVV.

The rearrangement links TRBV7-2 to TRBJ1-2; TRBD1 matches at 9 bases. The length of the CDR3 is 14 residues. V trimming: 4 bases; J trimming: 5 bases; junction bases outside the gene matches: 5. CDR1 and CDR2 from the germline V gene are SGHTA and FQGNSA. CDR3 nucleotides: TGTGCCAGCAGCTCCAGGGGACAGGGTTATGGCTACACCTTC. This sequence encodes CASSSRGQGYGYTF.

The gene calls are TRBV13 and TRBJ1-1; possible D gene TRBD1, 5 bases. Germline lookup yields CDR1 PRHDT and CDR2 FYEKMQ (reference sequence). This CDR3 is 14 amino acids long. V lost 2 bases to trimming and J lost 2 bases, with 9 bases between them. The CDR3 bases are TGTGCCAGCAGCTTACGGGGGGGTAACACTGAAGCTTTCTTT. This codes for CASSLRGGNTEAFF.

The chain joins TRBV6-1 to TRBJ2-5, with 9 bases lining up with TRBD1. Germline CDR1 is MNHNS and CDR2 is SASEGT. This CDR3 contains 17 residues. Trimming cost V 4 bases and J 3 bases; bases outside gene matches: 12. The CDR3: CASSVLNRGLREETQYF. The DNA for the CDR3 is TGTGCCAGCAGTGTACTGAACAGGGGGCTAAGAGAAGAGACCCAGTACTTC.

This chain uses TRBV10-3 with TRBJ2-5; TRBD2 might be the D (6 bases). V shed 3 bases and J shed 1 base, with 15 bases lying between them. Germline CDR1 and CDR2: ENHRY and SYGVKD. This CDR3 is 16 amino acids long. CDR3 sequence reads: CAISDGGGQVQETQYF. The DNA for the CDR3 is TGTGCCATCAGTGACGGGGGTGGGCAAGTCCAAGAGACCCAGTACTTC.

The chain couples TRBV28 to TRBJ2-5; 16 bases line up with TRBD2. Gene TRBJ2-7 matches the end of the DNA better, so the J call may be wrong. Per the germline V gene, CDR1 is MDHEN and CDR2 is SYDVKM. There are 16 residues in the CDR3. The CDR3 nucleotides are TGTGCCAGCAGTCTGGGACTAGCGGGAGGGATCTACGAGCAGTACTTC. It yields the protein CASSLGLAGGIYEQYF.

This rearrangement joins TRBV30 to TRBJ2-5; 9 bases match TRBD2. Germline assignment: CDR1 GTSNPN and CDR2 SVGIG (reference sequence). Trimming took 5 bases from V and 4 from J; bases not matched to a gene: 20. The CDR3 spans 18 residues. The CDR3 DNA reads as TGTGCCTGGCAAACCTCCTACTCCCCGGGACTAGCCGGAGAGACCCAGTACTTC. Protein product: CAWQTSYSPGLAGETQYF. Filled out from reference TRBV30 and TRBJ2-5, the complete variable domain reads SQTIHQWPATLVQPVGSPLSLECTVEGTSNPNLYWYRQAAGRGLQLLFYSVGIGQISSEVPQNLSASRPQDRQFILSSKKLLLSDSGFYLCAWQTSYSPGLAGETQYFGPGTRLLVL.

The rearrangement links TRBV6-6 to TRBJ1-2; D might be TRBD1 (6 bases). V dropped 2 bases and J dropped 0 bases, with 13 bases sitting between them. The CDR3 contains 16 residues. Germline values: CDR1 MNHNY, CDR2 SVGAGI (reference sequence). The CDR3 loop reads CASSYGRGGANYGYTF. The CDR3 DNA reads as TGTGCCAGCAGTTACGGGAGGGGGGGAGCTAACTATGGCTACACCTTC.

This chain joins TRBV19 and TRBJ1-5, with a possible D match to TRBD1 (5 bases). Between the trimmed V and J ends, which lost 3 bases and 0 bases, there was a span of 9 bases. The CDR3 spans 15 residues. Germline V gene sequence: CDR1 LNHDA, CDR2 SQIVND (reference sequence). The chain's CDR3 is CASSIDSNSNQPQHF. DNA of the CDR3: TGTGCCAGTAGTATTGACAGCAATAGCAATCAGCCCCAGCATTTT.

This chain links TRBV28 with TRBJ2-2; D might be TRBD2 (8 bases). V lost 7 bases to trimming and J lost 0 bases, with 18 bases between them. This CDR3 is built from 17 residues. Germline V CDR1 and CDR2: MDHEN, SYDVKM. For the CDR3, the DNA is TGTGCCAGCACCCCCGGGAGGGGGACAGCGAACACCGGGGAGCTGTTTTTT. Its protein product is CASTPGRGTANTGELFF.

The rearrangement joins TRBV7-2 to TRBJ1-5; TRBD1 agrees at 7 bases. Germline-derived CDR1 and CDR2 are SGHTA and FQGNSA. This CDR3 is 15 amino acids long. After removal of 5 bases from V and 0 bases from J, the junction contained 4 bases not matched to a gene. CDR3 DNA sequence: TGTGCCAGCAGCGCGACAGGGAATAGCAATCAGCCCCAGCATTTT. Protein sequence: CASSATGNSNQPQHF.

This chain uses TRBV6-6 with TRBJ2-7, with D possibly TRBD2 on 6 matching bases. The germline CDR1 and CDR2 sequences are MNHNY and SVGAGI (reference sequence). Trimming removed 6 bases at V and 0 bases at J, with 15 bases between. The CDR3 contains 15 residues. Written as DNA, the CDR3 is TGTGCCAGCAGCCCCGGAGGGTCTATCTCCTACGAGCAGTACTTC. It codes for CASSPGGSISYEQYF.

The genes are TRBV11-2 and TRBJ2-1; 12 bases are a match to TRBD2. The CDR3 consists of 16 residues. The junction had 5 bases not matched to a gene; V was cut back by 4 bases and J by 4 bases. Germline V gives CDR1 SGHAT, CDR2 FQNNGV. CDR3 DNA: TGTGCCAGCAGCTCCCGACTAGCGGGGGCGTACAATGAGCAGTTCTTC. It encodes CASSSRLAGAYNEQFF.

This clone was seen only a few times. The chain carries TRBV25-1 and TRBJ2-5; TRBD2 matches 12 bases. This CDR3 is 16 amino acids long. Germline V lookup: CDR1 MGHDK, CDR2 SYGVNS. Trimming at V came to 7 bases and at J to 2 bases, leaving 8 bases not matched to a gene. In DNA, the CDR3 is TGTGCCAGCATCAAGACTAGCGGGAGAGGGCAAGAGACCCAGTACTTC. It codes for CASIKTSGRGQETQYF.

The chain has TRBV4-1 and TRBJ1-4; TRBD1 agrees at 7 bases. The CDR3 contains 15 residues. The germline gives CDR1 MGHRA, CDR2 YSYEKL. J lost 1 base, V lost 7 bases, and 6 bases had no gene match. This CDR3 reads CASMGQLGTNEKLFF. The CDR3 coding sequence is TGCGCCAGCATGGGACAGTTGGGAACTAATGAAAAACTGTTTTTT.

The chain couples TRBV9 to TRBJ2-1; D unclear. V was clipped by 2 bases and J by 10 bases, with 19 bases between them. The CDR3 contains 15 residues. CDR1 SGDLS and CDR2 YYNGEE come from the germline V gene. CDR3 residues: CASSVPPELSTEQFF. CDR3 coding DNA: TGTGCCAGCAGCGTTCCCCCAGAACTATCCACGGAGCAGTTCTTC.

Only a few counts were recorded for this clone. This chain joins TRBV11-2 and TRBJ1-1, with D hard to call. The V end lost 8 bases, the J end lost 6 bases, and 16 bases lay between the germline ends. Germline lookup yields CDR1 SGHAT and CDR2 FQNNGV. CDR3 length equals 13 residues. Here the CDR3 reads CASGSLTRSEAFF. For the CDR3, the DNA is TGTGCCAGCGGCTCCCTTACAAGATCTGAAGCTTTCTTT.

This rearrangement joins TRBV19 to TRBJ2-5; D ambiguous. CDR1 LNHDA and CDR2 SQIVND come from the germline V gene (reference sequence). V shed 9 bases and J shed 4 bases, with 12 bases lying between them. CDR3 length equals 12 residues. In DNA, the CDR3 is TGTGCCAGCCGTAGAGGCGGAGAGACCCAGTACTTC. It specifies CASRRGGETQYF.

This chain connects TRBV5-6 to TRBJ2-7, with 8 bases aligning to TRBD1. This CDR3 has 15 residues. V lost 4 bases and J lost 1; bases outside the gene matches: 7. Germline CDR1 reads SGHDT; CDR2 reads YYEEEE. In DNA form, the CDR3 reads TGTGCCAGCAGCCCCCAGGGGGCCGGATCCTACGAGCAGTACTTC. Translation: CASSPQGAGSYEQYF. Together with reference TRBV5-6 and TRBJ2-7, the CDR3 gives the full variable domain: DAGVTQSPTHLIKTRGQQVTLRCSPKSGHDTVSWYQQALGQGPQFIFQYYEEEERQRGNFPDRFSGHQFPNYSSELNVNALLLGDSALYLCASSPQGAGSYEQYFGPGTRLTVT.

The chain combines TRBV11-3 with TRBJ2-1; possible D gene TRBD2, 6 bases. The V and J ends lost 5 bases and 0 bases respectively, with 11 bases between them. This CDR3 contains 15 residues. CDR1 and CDR2 from the germline V gene are SGHNT and YENEEA. CDR3 loop: CASSPDGSSYNEQFF. In nucleotides, the CDR3 is TGTGCCAGCAGCCCGGACGGGAGCTCCTACAATGAGCAGTTCTTC.